This TCR beta chain originates from a study of shared clonotypes between healthy human individuals. Only in-frame clones appear in the TCRdb table, and some are missing; sequencing was by immunoSEQ multiplex PCR. The data contain 2 million to 3 million clones, approximately 94% of them seen just once; the ten biggest clones take up 0.36%. In regard to this clone: Its antigen is currently unknown.

V lost 2 bases and J 4 bases, leaving 9 bases between the germline ends. The CDR3 loop spans 13 amino acids. Germline CDR1 is MNHNY and CDR2 is SVGAGI (reference sequence). Study-wide points: There were few donors, and this limited the genetic and exposure-history diversity represented.

This TCR was recovered from a young man in good health. Some clones in this sample may be carry-over from other donors' samples. V is TRBV6-6 and J is TRBJ2-7, with D hard to call. The sample taken for sequencing was naive CD4+ T cells from PBMCs. As for subset: CD45RA+ positively selected. As DNA, the CDR3 is TGTGCCAGCAGTTACGCGAGTGGGTACGAGCAGTACTTC. Encoded protein: CASSYASGYEQYF.